What follows describes a single T cell receptor beta chain. Antigen specificity is unknown. The sample contains more than one DNA sequence encoding this CDR3. CDR1 is DFQATT and CDR2 is SNEGSKA in the germline V gene (reference sequence). V lost 4 bases and J 1 base, leaving 1 base between the germline ends. The CDR3 is 10 amino acids. Using immunoSEQ multiplex PCR, the repertoire was profiled, and TCRdb retains in-frame clones only, with some absent. This sample yields over 450,000 clones, of which about 89% are seen a single time; 1.5% to 2% belongs to the top ten. This record belongs to a study of Ad26.COV2.S vaccination and SARS-CoV-2 variants. Whole-study context: Of the COV1001 trial arms, the Ad26.COV2.S arm included the donor. The vaccine Ad26.COV2.S was put into the muscle once, or twice with 56 days between. Points from the study as a whole: Higher spike-specific TCR breadth was found in vaccine recipients than in placebo recipients. It was reported that spike-specific CD8+ and CD4+ T cell responses were substantially broad after vaccination.

As to treatment: around 19 received Ad26.COV2.S at low or high dose, single or two shots; roughly five received placebo; per-sample allocation not given. At day 63 after the first vaccine or placebo injection, samples were drawn. The specimen was peripheral blood, collected in a trial of Ad26.COV2.S vaccine versus placebo. The TCR originated in a person aged 18 to 59 who received the Ad26.COV2.S COVID-19 vaccine or a placebo. This chain connects TRBV20-1 to TRBJ2-5; D unresolved. In nucleotides, the CDR3 is TGCAGTGCTATCCAAGAGACCCAGTACTTC. It codes for CSAIQETQYF.